This TCR beta chain derives from a study of blood T cell repertoires in COVID-19. About the study: Samples representing acute and convalescent COVID-19 were sourced from the United States, Italy and Spain. T cells, B-cell-depleted T cells, or PBMCs provided the cDNA or gDNA that served as material.

The authors' processing: Amplification with reference gene primers provided the estimates of nucleated cell counts. Sequencing used immunoSEQ multiplex PCR; TCRdb keeps in-frame clones, though not all of them. V and J calls plus clone size are reproduced from that table; the DNA served to infer D and trimming. The sample carries about 140,000 clones, around three quarters recorded once. This CDR3 region has 15 residues. V dropped 4 bases and J dropped 7 bases, with 16 bases sitting between them. Germline-derived CDR1 and CDR2 are LGHNA and YNFKEQ. The TCR was taken from a man aged 50-59 years with acute or convalescent COVID-19. This chain joins TRBV4-2 and TRBJ1-4; D may be TRBD1 (5 bases). Sequences were obtained from peripheral blood. The CDR3 sequence: CASSPGPGRGEKLFF. The CDR3 coding sequence is TGTGCCAGCAGCCCAGGCCCCGGAAGGGGTGAAAAACTGTTTTTT.